A single sample gave rise to the 8 T cell receptor beta chains below, sequenced in a study of T cells in Graves' hyperthyroidism and ophthalmopathy (dated by TCRdb to the late 2010s). Receptors were amplified or captured by multiplex PCR. Sequencing took place on an Illumina HiSeq 2000. TCR beta CDR3 regions were amplified from RNA transcripts. The TCR CDR3 was subjected to a first round of RT-PCR using the HTBI primer set and the Qiagen OneStep RT-PCR kit. TCRdb trimmed the raw reads at Q25, called clones with MiXCR and kept productive beta chains. Identical CDR3 protein sequences are pooled into one entry, listed with their most common genes and DNA. The table for this sample lists around 350,000 distinct CDR3 sequences; about 20% of them were counted only once. The ten largest clones represent 3% to 4.5% of the sample. Sequencing was performed on blood. Every receptor here comes from a woman aged 18-29 years with Graves' hyperthyroidism.

This clonotype occurred many times. V is TRBV27 and J is TRBJ1-2, with TRBD1 as a possible D gene (6 bases). The V gene's germline CDR1 is MNHEY and CDR2 SMNVEV (reference sequence). Trimming pared 6 bases from V and 5 bases from J, leaving 25 bases between. The CDR3 extends over 17 amino acids. CDR3 sequence (DNA): TGTGCCAGCAGGAGTTTGGTTCGGGCGGGAAGGGGGTATGGCTACACCTTC. Translating it yields CASRSLVRAGRGYGYTF.

This clonotype was recorded at least ten times. The chain couples TRBV5-1 to TRBJ1-1, with a tentative D call TRBD1 (6 bases). Trimming took 9 bases from V and 1 from J, leaving 13 bases between them. Germline values: CDR1 SGHRS, CDR2 YFSETQ. There are 13 residues in the CDR3. The chain's CDR3 is CAISQGENTEAFF. The CDR3 DNA reads as TGCGCCATCTCACAGGGTGAGAACACTGAAGCTTTCTTT.

This clonotype was observed many times. This rearrangement joins TRBV2 to TRBJ2-5; D might be TRBD1 (5 bases). V lost 6 bases and J lost 3, with 14 bases in between. CDR1 is SNHLY and CDR2 is FYNNEI in the germline V gene. CDR3 length equals 14 residues. CDR3 nucleotide sequence: TGTGCCAGCAGAATCGACAGTTCCGAAGAGACCCAGTACTTC. Translation gives CASRIDSSEETQYF.

In its sample, this clonotype was seen a few times. One junction end disagrees with the germline gene, perhaps due to a read error. V is TRBV6-5 and J is TRBJ2-7, with unresolved D. This CDR3 spans 14 amino acids. Germline assignment: CDR1 MNHEY and CDR2 SVGAGI. CDR3 in amino acids: CASSYGIPPYDQYF. The CDR3 region has the DNA TGTGCCAGCAGTTACGGGATACCACCCTACGATCAGTACTTC.

This clonotype was counted at least ten times. The rearrangement links TRBV2 to TRBJ2-7; TRBD2 matches 8 bases. Germline values: CDR1 SNHLY, CDR2 FYNNEI. V shed 7 bases and J 3 bases; nucleotides not matched to a gene: 11. The CDR3 length is 15 residues. CDR3 in amino acids: CASMGLGGTNYEQYF. CDR3 nucleotides: TGTGCCAGCATGGGACTAGGGGGGACAAACTACGAGCAGTACTTC.

This clonotype was detected ten times or more. This rearrangement joins TRBV28 to TRBJ2-7; D remains unclear. Germline lookup yields CDR1 MDHEN and CDR2 SYDVKM. Trimming took 5 bases from V and 4 from J, leaving 9 bases between them. This CDR3 spans 12 amino acids. The CDR3 here is CASSPNRYEQYF. The CDR3, as DNA: TGTGCCAGCAGTCCTAACAGATACGAGCAGTACTTC.

The CDR3 DNA follows: TGTGCCAGCAGGCATAGCGGGGGGAGGGATACGCAGTATTTT. Translation gives CASRHSGGRDTQYF. V gene TRBV7-3 combines with J gene TRBJ2-3, with 10 bases identical to TRBD2. Looked up from germline, CDR1 is SGHTA and CDR2 is FQGTGA. CDR3 size: 14 residues. The junction had 6 bases not matched to a gene; V was cut back by 6 bases and J by 6 bases.

This clonotype was seen ten or more times. The chain links TRBV29-1 to TRBJ1-1; D is undetermined. Germline CDR1 SQVTM, CDR2 ANQGSEA. This CDR3 has 13 residues. V was pared by 4 bases and J by 0 bases, with 9 bases between. The CDR3 nucleotides are TGCAGCGTTGCCTTCCTTCTGAACACTGAAGCTTTCTTT. It codes for CSVAFLLNTEAFF.